A selection of T cell receptor beta chains follows, all from one sample in a study of early T cells in non-severe SARS-CoV-2 infection. TCRdb redid the calling of the 5' RACE reads with MiXCR, one entry per CDR3 protein. There are about 38,000 distinct CDR3 sequences in the sample; under 5% occur only once, and about a sixth lies in the top ten. Source material: whole blood. These receptors all stem from an adult who was a healthcare worker with PCR-confirmed SARS-CoV-2 infection or an uninfected control (not recorded which). Each CDR3 is given without its conserved first and last residue.

J gene | V gene | CDR3 protein
TRBJ2-2 | TRBV29-1 | SVGIGKPGELF
TRBJ1-2 | TRBV3-1 | ASSQGTGGRGYT
TRBJ2-4 | TRBV20-1 | SARPIGTSGGKNIQY
TRBJ2-3 | TRBV2 | ASSFGGSDTQY
TRBJ1-6 | TRBV7-9 | ASSLYQTFGSPLH
TRBJ1-1 | TRBV5-1 | ASSVQGSEAF
TRBJ2-7 | TRBV7-8 | ASSENRGAAEQY
TRBJ1-2 | TRBV5-5 | ASSLASGRPYGYT
TRBJ2-3 | TRBV6-5 | ASSYSRGGTDTQY
TRBJ2-5 | TRBV19 | ASSPDGEETQY
TRBJ2-5 | TRBV3-1 | ASSRDYGETQY
TRBJ2-7 | TRBV12-3/TRBV12-4 | ASSLGGGSSYEQY
TRBJ1-5 | TRBV4-1 | ASSPFILQPQH
TRBJ1-6 | TRBV6-1 | ASSSRAGNSPLH
TRBJ2-1 | TRBV30 | AWSPRLAGGPGNEQF
TRBJ1-5 | TRBV5-1 | ASSTTGGIQPQH
TRBJ1-4 | TRBV7-9 | ASSRTTGQGDKLF